The source of this TCR beta chain is a study of T cells in Graves' hyperthyroidism and ophthalmopathy. Study results and caveats: A 13 V-J signature model discriminated ophthalmopathy versus stable hyperthyroidism. With a median lead of 6.5 months before onset, the model predicted ophthalmopathy. Blood held most thyroid clonotypes expanded above 0.001 frequency.

The CDR3 regions of TCR beta were amplified from RNA transcripts. TCR CDR3 regions were first amplified by RT-PCR with HTBI primers. TCRdb itself ran the multiplex PCR reads through MiXCR, one entry per CDR3 protein. The repertoire holds under 700,000 distinct CDR3 sequences, with around 15% as singletons. This CDR3 is built from 17 residues. Germline assignment: CDR1 MGHRA and CDR2 YSYEKL. V was clipped by 3 bases and J by 2 bases; unmatched bases: 10. This clonotype came up many times. Its target is not known. Exclusion of a patient resulted from uncontrolled infection, other autoimmune disease, pregnancy or lactation.

The sample comprised blood. The chain couples TRBV4-1 to TRBJ2-3; 8 bases are a match to TRBD1. This TCR derives from a woman between 18 and 29 years old with Graves' hyperthyroidism. CDR3 residues: CASSHHEDRVPTDTQYF. CDR3 DNA sequence: TGCGCCAGCAGCCACCATGAGGACAGGGTCCCCACAGATACGCAGTATTTT.